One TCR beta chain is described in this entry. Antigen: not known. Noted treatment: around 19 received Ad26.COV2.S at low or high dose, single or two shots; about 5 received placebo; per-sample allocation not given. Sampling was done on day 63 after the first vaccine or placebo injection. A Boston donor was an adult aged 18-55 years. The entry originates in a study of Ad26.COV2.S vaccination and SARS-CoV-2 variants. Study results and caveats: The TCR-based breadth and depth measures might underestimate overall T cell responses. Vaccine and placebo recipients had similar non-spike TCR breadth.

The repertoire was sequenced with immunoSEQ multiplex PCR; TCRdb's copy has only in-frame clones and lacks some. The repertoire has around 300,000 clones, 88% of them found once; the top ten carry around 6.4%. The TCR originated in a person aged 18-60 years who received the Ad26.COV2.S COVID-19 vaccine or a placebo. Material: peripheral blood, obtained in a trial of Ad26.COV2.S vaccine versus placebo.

The CDR3 sequence is CSGTSGGADTQYF. The CDR3 nucleotides read TGCAGCGGGACTAGCGGGGGGGCTGATACGCAGTATTTT. The V and J genes are TRBV29-1 and TRBJ2-3, with TRBD2 matching 15 bases. V dropped 7 bases and J dropped 6; count of bases not matched to a gene: 2. Germline CDR1 and CDR2: SQVTM and ANQGSEA. There are 13 residues in the CDR3.